This T cell receptor beta chain was sequenced in a study of cytomegalovirus exposure and HLA in healthy donors. Study-level information: Among the 398 genotyped donors, 81% were placed in the Caucasian-associated ancestry cluster. Whole-study findings and limits: Roughly uniform depth of sequencing across donors was assumed in presence/absence analyses. In a later analysis, a missense DCLRE1C variant was linked to TCR beta V- and J-gene trimming. In a later analysis, common viral pathogens appeared linked to several of the most significant clusters.

A multiplex PCR was run with 60 Vbeta primers and 13 Jbeta primers. Using immunoSEQ multiplex PCR, the repertoire was profiled, and TCRdb retains in-frame clones only, with some absent. Among around 190,000 clones listed, about 80% were seen once. Of note for this clone: Its antigen is currently unknown.

This CDR3 region has 14 residues. V gave up 6 bases and J gave up 3 bases, with 15 bases separating them. Germline V lookup: CDR1 SGHTA, CDR2 FQGNSA. This TCR came from a woman between 25 and 40 years old in good health and CMV-seropositive. The sample comprised PBMCs. This rearrangement joins TRBV7-2 to TRBJ2-7, with D possibly TRBD2 on 5 matching bases. The CDR3 region has the DNA TGTGCCAGCAGAACAGTCGGGAAAAACTACGAGCAGTACTTC. Protein product: CASRTVGKNYEQYF.